The clone carrying this T cell receptor (beta chain) was found a few times. Its antigen is not known. Via MiXCR, TCRdb re-called the 5' RACE reads, giving one row per CDR3 protein. The profile shows hundreds of thousands of distinct CDR3 sequences, 25% to 35% of them singletons. V was clipped by 5 bases and J by 5 bases, with 21 bases between them. In germline, CDR1 is MNHGY, CDR2 SVAAGI. This CDR3 comprises 16 residues. This sample stems from a study of identical twins' blood T cells. Broader study findings: Abundant TCRbeta CDR3s overlapped more between twins than with unrelated donors.

The three twin pairs were reared together, likely meeting the same infections. This sequence was found in a woman aged 18-49 years in good health. Sequenced: PBMCs. V and J are TRBV6-9 and TRBJ1-2; D might be TRBD1 (6 bases). The CDR3 DNA follows: TGTGCCAGCAGTCCTAGGACAGATATATTTGAATATGGCTACACCTTC. It encodes CASSPRTDIFEYGYTF.